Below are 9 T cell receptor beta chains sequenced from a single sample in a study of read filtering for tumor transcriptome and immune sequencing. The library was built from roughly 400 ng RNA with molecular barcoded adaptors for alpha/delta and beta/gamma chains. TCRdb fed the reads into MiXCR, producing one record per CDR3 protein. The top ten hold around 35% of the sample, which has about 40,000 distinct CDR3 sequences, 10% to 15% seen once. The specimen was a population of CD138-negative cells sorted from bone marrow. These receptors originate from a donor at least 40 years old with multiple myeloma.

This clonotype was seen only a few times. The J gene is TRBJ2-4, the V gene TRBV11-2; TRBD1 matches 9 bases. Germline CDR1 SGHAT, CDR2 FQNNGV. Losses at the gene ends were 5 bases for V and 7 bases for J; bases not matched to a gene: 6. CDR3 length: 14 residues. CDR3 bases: TGTGCCAGCAGCCCTACGACAGGGGGGAACATTCAGTACTTC. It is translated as CASSPTTGGNIQYF.

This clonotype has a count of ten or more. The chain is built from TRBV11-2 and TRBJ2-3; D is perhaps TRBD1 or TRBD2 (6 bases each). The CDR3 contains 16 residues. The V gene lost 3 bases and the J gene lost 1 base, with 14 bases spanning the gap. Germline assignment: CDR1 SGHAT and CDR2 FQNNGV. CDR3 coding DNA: TGTGCCAGCAGCTTCAGTGCTAGGGGGGGCACAGATACGCAGTATTTT. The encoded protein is CASSFSARGGTDTQYF.

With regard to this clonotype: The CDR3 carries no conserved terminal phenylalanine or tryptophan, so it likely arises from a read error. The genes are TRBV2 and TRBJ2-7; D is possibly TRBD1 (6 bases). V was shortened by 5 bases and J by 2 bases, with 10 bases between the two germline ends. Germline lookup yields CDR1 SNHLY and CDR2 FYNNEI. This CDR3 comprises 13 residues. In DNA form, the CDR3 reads TGTGCCAGCAGTCAGGGGTGGCCCTACGAGCAGTACATC. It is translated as CASSQGWPYEQYI.

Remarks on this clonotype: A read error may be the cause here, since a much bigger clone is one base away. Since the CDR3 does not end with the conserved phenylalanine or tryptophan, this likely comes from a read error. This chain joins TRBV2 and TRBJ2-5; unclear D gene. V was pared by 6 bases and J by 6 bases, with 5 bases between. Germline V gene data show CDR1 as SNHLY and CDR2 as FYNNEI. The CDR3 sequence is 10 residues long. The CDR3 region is CASREQTQYL. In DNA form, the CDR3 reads TGTGCCAGCAGAGAACAGACCCAGTACCTC.

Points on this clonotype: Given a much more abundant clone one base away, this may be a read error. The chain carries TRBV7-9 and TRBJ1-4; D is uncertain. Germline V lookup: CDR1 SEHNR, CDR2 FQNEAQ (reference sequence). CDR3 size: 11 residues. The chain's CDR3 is CASGLGEKLFF. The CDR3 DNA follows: TGTGCCAGCGGCTTGGGGGAAAAACTGTTTTTT.

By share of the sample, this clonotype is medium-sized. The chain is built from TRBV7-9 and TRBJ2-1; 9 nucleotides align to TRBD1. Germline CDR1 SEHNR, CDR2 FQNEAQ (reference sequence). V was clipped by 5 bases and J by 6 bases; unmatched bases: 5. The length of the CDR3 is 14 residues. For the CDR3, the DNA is TGTGCCAGCAGCCTACAGGGGGCTGGCAATGAGCAGTTCTTC. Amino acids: CASSLQGAGNEQFF.

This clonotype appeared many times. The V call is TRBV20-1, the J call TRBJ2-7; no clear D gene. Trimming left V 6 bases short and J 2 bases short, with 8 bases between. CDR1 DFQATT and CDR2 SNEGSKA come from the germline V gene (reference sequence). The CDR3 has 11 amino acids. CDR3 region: CSALTAYEQYF. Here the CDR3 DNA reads TGCAGTGCACTAACAGCCTACGAGCAGTACTTC.

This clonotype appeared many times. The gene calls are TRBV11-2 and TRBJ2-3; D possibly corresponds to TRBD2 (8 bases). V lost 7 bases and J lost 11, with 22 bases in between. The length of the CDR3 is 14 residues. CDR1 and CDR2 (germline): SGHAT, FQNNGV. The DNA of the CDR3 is TGTGCCAGCACCGAGGGGGCGGGGGGAGCTGAGCAGTATTTT. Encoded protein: CASTEGAGGAEQYF.

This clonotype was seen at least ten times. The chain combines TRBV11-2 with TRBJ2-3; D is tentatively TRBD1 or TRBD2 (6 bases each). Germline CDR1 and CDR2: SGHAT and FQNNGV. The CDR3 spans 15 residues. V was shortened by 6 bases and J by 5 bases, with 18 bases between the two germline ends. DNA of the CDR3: TGTGCCAGCAGAAGTTGGGGGGCCGGTGAAGATACGCAGTATTTT. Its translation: CASRSWGAGEDTQYF.